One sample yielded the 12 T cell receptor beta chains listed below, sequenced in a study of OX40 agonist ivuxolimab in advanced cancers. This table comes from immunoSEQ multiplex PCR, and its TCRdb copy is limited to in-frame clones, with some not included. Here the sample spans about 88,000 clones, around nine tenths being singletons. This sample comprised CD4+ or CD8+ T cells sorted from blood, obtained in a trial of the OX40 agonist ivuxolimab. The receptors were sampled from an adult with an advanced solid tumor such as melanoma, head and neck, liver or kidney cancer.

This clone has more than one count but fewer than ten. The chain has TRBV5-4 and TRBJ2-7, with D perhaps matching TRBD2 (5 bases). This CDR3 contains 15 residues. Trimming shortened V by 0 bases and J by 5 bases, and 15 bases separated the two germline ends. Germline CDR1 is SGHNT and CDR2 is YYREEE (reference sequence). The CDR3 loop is CASSLAPGSRDEQYF. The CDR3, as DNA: TGTGCCAGCAGCTTGGCACCTGGGAGTAGGGACGAGCAGTACTTC.

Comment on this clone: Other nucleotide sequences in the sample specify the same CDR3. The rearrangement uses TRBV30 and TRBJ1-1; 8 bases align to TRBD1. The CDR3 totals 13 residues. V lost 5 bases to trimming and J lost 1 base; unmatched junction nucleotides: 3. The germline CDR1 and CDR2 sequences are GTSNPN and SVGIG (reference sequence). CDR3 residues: CAWRTGPNTEAFF. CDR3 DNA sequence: TGTGCCTGGCGGACAGGGCCGAACACTGAAGCTTTCTTT.

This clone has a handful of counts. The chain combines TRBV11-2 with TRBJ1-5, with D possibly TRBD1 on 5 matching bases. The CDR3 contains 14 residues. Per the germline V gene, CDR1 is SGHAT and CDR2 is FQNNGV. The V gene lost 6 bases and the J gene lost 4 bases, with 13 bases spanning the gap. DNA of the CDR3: TGTGCCAGCAGTCCACGGGGGGAGAATCAGCCCCAGCATTTT. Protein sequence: CASSPRGENQPQHF.

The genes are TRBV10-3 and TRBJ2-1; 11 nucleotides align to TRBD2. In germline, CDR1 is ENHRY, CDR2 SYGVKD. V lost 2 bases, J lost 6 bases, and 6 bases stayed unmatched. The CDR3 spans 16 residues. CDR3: CAISEGTSGRGNEQFF. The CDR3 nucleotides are TGTGCCATCAGTGAGGGGACTAGCGGCCGTGGCAATGAGCAGTTCTTC.

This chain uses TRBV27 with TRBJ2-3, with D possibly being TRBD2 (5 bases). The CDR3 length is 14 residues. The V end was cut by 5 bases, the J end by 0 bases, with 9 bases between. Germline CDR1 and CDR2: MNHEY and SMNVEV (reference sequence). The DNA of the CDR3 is TGTGCCAGCAGTCCCGGACTGAGCACAGATACGCAGTATTTT. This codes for CASSPGLSTDTQYF.

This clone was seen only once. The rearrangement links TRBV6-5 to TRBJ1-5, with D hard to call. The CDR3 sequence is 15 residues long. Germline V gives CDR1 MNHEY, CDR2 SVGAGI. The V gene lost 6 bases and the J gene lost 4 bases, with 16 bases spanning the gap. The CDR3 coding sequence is TGTGCCAGCAGGATGGATGAGGGTCCAAATCAGCCCCAGCATTTT. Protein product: CASRMDEGPNQPQHF.

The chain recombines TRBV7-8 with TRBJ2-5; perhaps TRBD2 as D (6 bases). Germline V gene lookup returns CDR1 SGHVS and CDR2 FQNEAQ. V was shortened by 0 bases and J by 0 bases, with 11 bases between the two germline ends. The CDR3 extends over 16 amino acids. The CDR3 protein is CASSLAGTRYQETQYF. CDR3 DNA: TGTGCCAGCAGCTTAGCAGGGACTCGGTACCAAGAGACCCAGTACTTC.

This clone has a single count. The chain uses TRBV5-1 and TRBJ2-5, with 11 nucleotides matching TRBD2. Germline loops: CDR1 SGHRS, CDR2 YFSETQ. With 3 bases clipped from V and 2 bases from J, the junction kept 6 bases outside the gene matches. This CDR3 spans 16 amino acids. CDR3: CASSSGLAVLQETQYF. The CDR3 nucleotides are TGCGCCAGCAGCTCGGGACTAGCGGTTCTTCAAGAGACCCAGTACTTC. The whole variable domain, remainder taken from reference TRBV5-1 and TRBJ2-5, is KAGVTQTPRYLIKTRGQQVTLSCSPISGHRSVSWYQQTPGQGLQFLFEYFSETQRNKGNFPGRFSGRQFSNSRSEMNVSTLELGDSALYLCASSSGLAVLQETQYFGPGTRLLVL.

In DNA, the CDR3 is TGTGCCAGCAGCGCGGGGGTCGAGCAGTACTTC. Its translation is CASSAGVEQYF. The chain joins TRBV5-4 to TRBJ2-7; 7 bases match TRBD2. The V gene's germline CDR1 is SGHNT and CDR2 YYREEE (reference sequence). The CDR3 covers 11 residues. The V gene end was trimmed by 4 bases and the J gene end by 6 bases; junction bases not matched to a gene: 1.

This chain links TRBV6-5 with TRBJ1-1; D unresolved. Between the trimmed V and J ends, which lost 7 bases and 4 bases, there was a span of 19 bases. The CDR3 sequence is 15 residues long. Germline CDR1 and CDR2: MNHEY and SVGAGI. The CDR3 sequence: CASTKTGFRGTEAFF. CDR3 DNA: TGTGCCAGCACAAAAACGGGGTTTCGGGGCACTGAAGCTTTCTTT.

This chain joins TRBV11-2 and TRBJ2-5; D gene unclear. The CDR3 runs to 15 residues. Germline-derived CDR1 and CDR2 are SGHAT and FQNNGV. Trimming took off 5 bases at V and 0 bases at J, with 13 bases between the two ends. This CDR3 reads CASSPIIGHQETQYF. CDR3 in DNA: TGTGCCAGCAGCCCTATTATCGGGCACCAAGAGACCCAGTACTTC. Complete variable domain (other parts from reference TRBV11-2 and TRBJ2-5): EAGVAQSPRYKIIEKRQSVAFWCNPISGHATLYWYQQILGQGPKLLIQFQNNGVVDDSQLPKDRFSAERLKGVDSTLKIQPAKLEDSAVYLCASSPIIGHQETQYFGPGTRLLVL.

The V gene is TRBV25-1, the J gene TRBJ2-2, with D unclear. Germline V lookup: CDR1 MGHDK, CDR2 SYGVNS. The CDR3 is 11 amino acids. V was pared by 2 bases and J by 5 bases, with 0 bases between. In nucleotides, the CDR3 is TGTGCCAGCAGTGAAACCGGGGAGCTGTTTTTT. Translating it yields CASSETGELFF.